This TCR beta chain stems from a study of CD8 T cells in Susac syndrome (dated by TCRdb to the late 2010s). Notes on the research overall: The study used repertoire sequencing to test whether antigen drove CD8+ T cell activation and differentiation in Susac syndrome. Clonality of the CD8+ T cell repertoire was compared between eleven to twelve healthy donors, approximately 14 Susac syndrome patients and roughly 16 multiple sclerosis patients. Summary of the overall study and its limitations: The TCR sequencing and HLA analysis was acknowledged to have included a relatively small number of individuals.

A note on this clonotype: Its antigen is currently not known. No per-base quality is available; no much larger clone lies one base away.

The CDR3 runs 13 residues from the cysteine to the phenylalanine. The DNA shown is the 39-base CDR3, in frame from base 1. Based on the germline V gene, the CDR1 and CDR2 sequences are LGHNA and YNFKEQ. V and J lose 6 bases and 0 bases, and a span of 9 bases separates them. RNA was extracted using the RNeasy kit, and about 0.5 to 1 ug of the RNA was reverse transcribed with random hexamers. The immunoSEQ multiplex PCR assay, covering 54 Vbeta and 13 Jbeta segments, was used to amplify TCR beta CDR3 regions. To correct PCR amplification bias, a synthetic template baseline was used for both primer optimization and computational correction. The authors processed their data as follows. Reads were assigned to V, D and J genes according to IMGT and analyzed in immunoSEQ Analyzer, with only productive sequences retained. Clonality was calculated as one minus the Shannon entropy normalized by log2 of the number of productive unique sequences. Public and private clones were assessed among the 100 most prevalent clones of each patient and control. Clones were defined as Susac-specific when absent from the healthy and MS cohorts, from over a thousand published viral clones and from other ImmuneACCESS disease sequences. TCRdb reanalyzed the raw reads on its own, using fastp at Q25 for trimming and MiXCR for clone calling, and kept in-frame beta chains. Each entry merges the rows of one CDR3 protein and shows their most common DNA and genes. The V and J calls shown here were made by TCRdb, not taken from the authors' results. The sample profile shows 150,000 to 200,000 distinct CDR3 sequences; approximately 95% of them were found once. The ten biggest clones cover around 0.15% of the sample.

Peripheral blood CD8+ and CD4+ T cells from healthy donors, Susac syndrome patients and multiple sclerosis patients were profiled by high-throughput TCR beta sequencing. Multiple sclerosis controls were treatment-naive patients with stable or active relapsing-remitting disease fulfilling revised McDonald criteria. CD8+ TEMRA cells were enriched by FACS, while bulk CD8+ and CD4+ T cells were purified by magnetic negative isolation. Blood was collected in EDTA tubes and processed within 24 hours, with PBMCs isolated through density gradient centrifugation. PBMCs intended for TCR sequencing were frozen in liquid nitrogen and were later thawed in a 37 degrees C water bath. The sorted or isolated CD4+, CD8+ and CD8+ TEMRA cells reached a purity of at least 90%.

Sample: CD8+ T cells from PBMCs. This TCR derives from a human donor with multiple sclerosis. The chain is encoded by TRBV4-2 joined to TRBJ2-7; a confident D gene designation cannot be given. The DNA reads TGTGCCAGCAGGAGCACCTACTCCTACGAGCAGTACTTC. Its translation is CASRSTYSYEQYF.